These 5 T cell receptor beta chains originate from one sample sequenced in a study of CD8 T cells in Susac syndrome. The RNA input was roughly 0.45 to 1 ug, and it was reverse transcribed with random hexamers. TCRdb re-derived calls from the immunoSEQ multiplex PCR reads in MiXCR, one entry per CDR3 protein. The data show some 130,000 distinct CDR3 sequences, with about 95% seen just once and 0.18% held by the top ten. Source material: CD8+ T cells from PBMCs. Receptors originate from a human donor with Susac syndrome.

The chain couples TRBV5-6 to TRBJ1-2; 10 bases match TRBD1. Germline CDR1 is SGHDT and CDR2 is YYEEEE. The CDR3 is 14 amino acids. V gave up 4 bases and J gave up 4 bases; unmatched junction bases: 4. The CDR3 DNA follows: TGTGCCAGCAGCGCAGGGACAGGGGTCTATGGCTACACCTTC. It codes for CASSAGTGVYGYTF.

This rearrangement joins TRBV4-1 to TRBJ1-4; no reliable D call. The germline gives CDR1 MGHRA, CDR2 YSYEKL. V gave up 4 bases and J gave up 5 bases, with 14 bases separating them. This CDR3 is built from 15 residues. In nucleotides, the CDR3 is TGCGCCAGCAGCCCGATGAAAAGTTCGAATGAAAAACTGTTTTTT. Amino acid sequence: CASSPMKSSNEKLFF.

The V call is TRBV4-1, the J call TRBJ1-5; 7 bases map to TRBD1. CDR3 length: 14 amino acids. Germline lookup yields CDR1 MGHRA and CDR2 YSYEKL. V trimming: 1 base; J trimming: 6 bases; junction bases outside the gene matches: 3. CDR3 in amino acids: CASSQGQGIQPQHF. The CDR3 DNA follows: TGCGCCAGCAGCCAAGGACAGGGCATTCAGCCCCAGCATTTT.

A single count supports this clonotype. The chain carries TRBV9 and TRBJ2-3; 13 bases line up with TRBD2. This CDR3 comprises 14 residues. Germline V gives CDR1 SGDLS, CDR2 YYNGEE. After removal of 3 bases from V and 8 bases from J, the junction contained 3 bases not matched to a gene. As DNA, the CDR3 is TGTGCCAGCAGCGGGACTAGCGGGAGCCGTACGCAGTATTTT. Translating it yields CASSGTSGSRTQYF.

V is TRBV12-3 or TRBV12-4 and J is TRBJ2-5; TRBD2 matches 8 bases. Trimming at V came to 6 bases and at J to 5 bases, leaving 8 bases not matched to a gene. This CDR3 comprises 14 residues. Here the CDR3 reads CASSPGGLGETQYF. Here the CDR3 DNA reads TGTGCCAGCAGCCCGGGGGGGCTGGGGGAGACCCAGTACTTC.